Listed here are 16 T cell receptor beta chains from one sample, sequenced in a study of technical replicates of blood from a few donors. Generated by immunoSEQ multiplex PCR, the TCRdb table keeps only in-frame clones and is missing some. Of 67,000 or so clones in the sample, roughly 92% were seen once. Specimen: T cells isolated from PBMCs. Receptors were obtained from a human donor in good health.

The genes are TRBV28 and TRBJ2-7; TRBD2 might be the D (5 bases). This CDR3 is built from 12 residues. CDR1 is MDHEN and CDR2 is SYDVKM in the germline V gene. V was clipped by 7 bases and J by 2 bases, with 9 bases between them. DNA of the CDR3: TGTGCCAGCACGGGGAACCCCTACGAGCAGTACTTC. This codes for CASTGNPYEQYF. The full variable domain, completed using reference TRBV28 and TRBJ2-7, is DVKVTQSSRYLVKRTGEKVFLECVQDMDHENMFWYRQDPGLGLRLIYFSYDVKMKEKGDIPEGYSVSREKKERFSLILESASTNQTSMYLCASTGNPYEQYFGPGTRLTVT.

This sequence joins TRBV5-1 and TRBJ2-7; 9 bases are shared with TRBD1. J gave up 2 bases and V 7 bases, and 4 bases lay outside the gene matches. The V gene's germline CDR1 is SGHRS and CDR2 YFSETQ. The CDR3 has 13 amino acids. The CDR3 sequence: CASGRDRAYEQYF. The CDR3 DNA sequence: TGCGCCAGCGGCAGGGACAGGGCCTACGAGCAGTACTTC.

The chain recombines TRBV27 with TRBJ2-7; tentative D call: TRBD1 (6 bases). Germline-derived CDR1 and CDR2 are MNHEY and SMNVEV (reference sequence). This CDR3 comprises 15 residues. V was clipped by 3 bases and J by 3 bases, with 15 bases between them. Here the CDR3 DNA reads TGTGCCAGCAGTTTTCGACAGGAAAGTCTCTACGAGCAGTACTTC. Residues: CASSFRQESLYEQYF.

The V gene is TRBV9, the J gene TRBJ2-2; weak D call: TRBD1 (7 bases). This CDR3 region has 16 residues. The germline V gene has CDR1 SGDLS and CDR2 YYNGEE. The germline V and J ends were trimmed by 3 bases and 6 bases, with 18 bases remaining between them. Here the CDR3 DNA reads TGTGCCAGCAGCGGGATGGAGGGGGCGGGCCCCGGGGAGCTGTTTTTT. As protein: CASSGMEGAGPGELFF.

The CDR3 protein is CASRVSGAYNEQFF. Written as DNA, the CDR3 is TGCGCCAGCAGGGTGTCGGGAGCCTACAATGAGCAGTTCTTC. This chain uses TRBV4-1 with TRBJ2-1, with TRBD2 as a possible D gene (6 bases). Germline assignment: CDR1 MGHRA and CDR2 YSYEKL. The CDR3 loop spans 14 amino acids. V was trimmed by 6 bases and J by 2 bases, leaving 11 bases between them.

This clone was recorded only once. The chain uses TRBV25-1 and TRBJ2-5; 11 nucleotides line up with TRBD2. The CDR3 consists of 15 residues. Unmatched junction bases numbered 7, after V lost 5 bases and J lost 5 bases. Germline assignment: CDR1 MGHDK and CDR2 SYGVNS. Here the CDR3 DNA reads TGTGCCAGCAGTCTTAGCGGGAGGGCCGGTGAGACCCAGTACTTC. Its translation: CASSLSGRAGETQYF.

The V and J genes are TRBV2 and TRBJ2-5; unclear D gene. CDR3 size: 12 residues. V lost 8 bases and J 4 bases, leaving 11 bases between the germline ends. In germline, CDR1 is SNHLY, CDR2 FYNNEI. The CDR3 coding sequence is TGTGCCAGCGATGACGACTTAGAGACCCAGTACTTC. Encoded protein: CASDDDLETQYF. The full variable domain, rest sourced from reference TRBV2 and TRBJ2-5, is EPEVTQTPSHQVTQMGQEVILRCVPISNHLYFYWYRQILGQKVEFLVSFYNNEISEKSEIFDDQFSVERPDGSNFTLKIRSTKLEDSAMYFCASDDDLETQYFGPGTRLLVL.

J is TRBJ2-7 and V is TRBV29-1; TRBD1 aligns across 7 bases. The CDR3 has 14 residues. In germline, CDR1 is SQVTM, CDR2 ANQGSEA. Losses at the gene ends were 4 bases for V and 3 bases for J; bases not matched to a gene: 9. Here the CDR3 reads CSVVPGTVIYEQYF. DNA of the CDR3: TGCAGCGTTGTTCCCGGGACAGTGATCTACGAGCAGTACTTC.

The rearrangement links TRBV7-2 to TRBJ2-1; perhaps TRBD1 as D (6 bases). The CDR3 is 12 amino acids. V was pared by 2 bases and J by 7 bases, with 6 bases between. In germline, CDR1 is SGHTA, CDR2 FQGNSA. The CDR3 DNA is TGTGCCAGCAGCTTACAGGGGAATGAGCAGTTCTTC. Translated: CASSLQGNEQFF.

In DNA, the CDR3 is TGTGCCAGTACCCTTCCCCGGGACAGGGGGACTGAAGCTTTCTTT. Translation: CASTLPRDRGTEAFF. The chain employs TRBV19 and TRBJ1-1, with 11 bases fitting TRBD1. Trimming removed 7 bases from V and 5 bases from J; junction bases left unmatched: 9. The CDR3 consists of 15 residues. In germline, CDR1 is LNHDA, CDR2 SQIVND (reference sequence).

The chain has TRBV7-3 and TRBJ2-7; D remains unclear. Germline V gene lookup returns CDR1 SGHTA and CDR2 FQGTGA. This CDR3 is 15 amino acids long. The V gene lost 2 bases and the J gene lost 3 bases, with 14 bases spanning the gap. The CDR3 DNA reads as TGTGCCAGCAGCTTATACCCAGTTAATAACTACGAGCAGTACTTC. Residues: CASSLYPVNNYEQYF.

This CDR3 is CASSLFGQGGEKLFF. The CDR3 region has the DNA TGTGCCAGCAGCTTATTTGGGCAGGGTGGTGAAAAACTGTTTTTT. The chain has TRBV5-5 and TRBJ1-4; D perhaps matches TRBD1 (5 bases). Trimming removed 2 bases from V and 7 bases from J, with 15 bases in between. Germline V gene data show CDR1 as SGHKS and CDR2 as YYEKEE (reference sequence). The CDR3 is 15 residues long.

This clone has only one observation. The chain is built from TRBV29-1 and TRBJ1-2; 8 bases are a match to TRBD1. From germline, CDR1 is SQVTM and CDR2 ANQGSEA. CDR3 size: 13 residues. V lost 7 bases, J lost 2 bases, and 6 bases stayed unmatched. For the CDR3, the DNA is TGCAGCGGCCGACAGGGGCCCAACTATGGCTACACCTTC. It is translated as CSGRQGPNYGYTF.

This clone was recorded a few times. The rearrangement uses TRBV7-2 and TRBJ1-2; D uncertain. V lost 1 base to trimming and J lost 4 bases, with 7 bases between them. This CDR3 comprises 13 residues. Germline CDR1 is SGHTA and CDR2 is FQGNSA. The CDR3 DNA reads TGTGCCAGCAGCTTAGGGGCAGCCTATGGCTACACCTTC. Protein: CASSLGAAYGYTF.

This clone was observed a few times. This chain links TRBV7-9 with TRBJ2-1; tentative D call: TRBD1 (7 bases). Germline V gives CDR1 SEHNR, CDR2 FQNEAQ (reference sequence). The CDR3 spans 15 residues. Trimming took 3 bases from V and 3 from J, leaving 12 bases between them. The CDR3 DNA sequence: TGTGCCAGCAGCTTTCATCAGGGGGGCTACAATGAGCAGTTCTTC. Its translation is CASSFHQGGYNEQFF.

This rearrangement joins TRBV11-3 to TRBJ1-1, with TRBD1 matching 8 bases. CDR1 and CDR2 (germline): SGHNT, YENEEA. The length of the CDR3 is 14 residues. The V segment lost 5 bases and the J segment 5 bases; nucleotides outside the gene matches: 7. The CDR3 nucleotides read TGTGCCAGCAGCCCCGGATACAGGGGGACTGAAGCTTTCTTT. Its protein product is CASSPGYRGTEAFF.